This T cell receptor beta chain was recovered during a study of early T cells in non-severe SARS-CoV-2 infection. TCRdb analysed the 5' RACE reads with MiXCR anew, one entry per CDR3 protein. This sample carries about 39,000 distinct CDR3 sequences, roughly 4% of them seen once, and the ten largest clones take over 3%. At least ten counts were recorded for this clonotype. The receptor comes from an adult who was a healthcare worker with PCR-confirmed SARS-CoV-2 infection or an uninfected control (not recorded which). Source material: whole blood.

The CDR3 protein is CASSLPRAGANNEQFF. DNA for the CDR3: TGTGCCAGCAGCTTACCACGTGCGGGAGCTAACAATGAGCAGTTCTTC. The chain couples TRBV7-2 to TRBJ2-1; 7 nucleotides align to TRBD2. This CDR3 has 16 amino acids. V was pared by 2 bases and J by 5 bases, with 9 bases of the junction left unmatched. Germline V lookup: CDR1 SGHTA, CDR2 FQGNSA. The complete variable domain, with remaining parts taken from reference TRBV7-2 and TRBJ2-1, reads GAGVSQSPSNKVTEKGKDVELRCDPISGHTALYWYRQSLGQGLEFLIYFQGNSAPDKSGLPSDRFSAERTGGSVSTLTIQRTQQEDSAVYLCASSLPRAGANNEQFFGPGTRLTVL.